The 11 T cell receptor beta chains below were found in one sample sequenced in a study of blood T cells in healthy people across ages. For the second PCR, which ran for roughly 7 to 11 cycles, a sample-barcoded 5' primer and a J-beta primer mix were used. TCRdb used MiXCR to reprocess the 5' RACE reads, holding one entry per CDR3 protein. The sample lists about 770,000 distinct CDR3 sequences, more than 40% occurring once. The sample taken for sequencing was blood. The receptors derive from a man aged 60-69 years in good health.

The chain couples TRBV12-3 or TRBV12-4 to TRBJ1-1; D is uncertain. This CDR3 is built from 17 residues. V was cut by 4 bases and J by 5 bases, with 23 bases left in between. The CDR3 loop is CASSSWGLREGSTEAFF. The CDR3 nucleotides are TGTGCCAGCAGTTCTTGGGGTTTGAGGGAGGGTAGTACTGAAGCTTTCTTT.

This clonotype was seen more than once but under ten times. The chain links TRBV28 to TRBJ2-3; 8 positions match TRBD2. The junction had 9 bases not matched to a gene; V was cut back by 5 bases and J by 2 bases. CDR1 is MDHEN, CDR2 SYDVKM, per germline. The CDR3 is 16 amino acids. The CDR3 protein is CASSPGGGPPTDTQYF. Here the CDR3 DNA reads TGTGCCAGCAGTCCGGGCGGGGGGCCCCCCACAGATACGCAGTATTTT.

This clonotype was counted many times. The chain has TRBV27 and TRBJ2-7; 8 bases agree with TRBD2. This CDR3 contains 14 residues. Germline V lookup: CDR1 MNHEY, CDR2 SMNVEV (reference sequence). V lost 6 bases and J lost 4; bases outside the gene matches: 8. CDR3 bases: TGTGCCAGCAGCCAGGACGGGGGGGGATACGAGCAGTACTTC. It translates to CASSQDGGGYEQYF.

This clonotype was seen a few times. The genes are TRBV6-5 and TRBJ1-6, with 7 bases identical to TRBD1. There are 18 residues in the CDR3. V was clipped by 0 bases and J by 9 bases; unmatched bases: 14. Germline-derived CDR1 and CDR2 are MNHEY and SVGAGI. The CDR3 DNA is TGTGCCAGCAGTTACTCGATGAAAGGCGGCGCAGGGGGTTCACCCCTCCACTTT. Translating gives CASSYSMKGGAGGSPLHF.

The chain carries TRBV29-1 and TRBJ2-3; D might be TRBD1 (5 bases). Trimming pared 2 bases from V and 0 bases from J, leaving 15 bases between. Germline V gene data show CDR1 as SQVTM and CDR2 as ANQGSEA. The CDR3 runs to 16 residues. The CDR3 loop reads CSVENRKRSSTDTQYF. The DNA for the CDR3 is TGCAGCGTTGAAAACAGGAAGAGGTCTAGCACAGATACGCAGTATTTT.

This clonotype was seen a handful of times. The chain has TRBV20-1 and TRBJ2-7, with TRBD2 as a possible D gene (5 bases). The CDR3 has 13 amino acids. Trimming removed 1 base at V and 6 bases at J, with 13 bases between. Germline V gene data show CDR1 as DFQATT and CDR2 as SNEGSKA (reference sequence). CDR3 protein: CSARGRGWAEQYF. DNA for the CDR3: TGCAGTGCTAGAGGCCGGGGTTGGGCCGAGCAGTACTTC.

The rearrangement joins TRBV30 to TRBJ1-5, with no clear D. Germline V gene lookup returns CDR1 GTSNPN and CDR2 SVGIG (reference sequence). The CDR3 is made up of 13 amino acids. The V gene lost 4 bases and the J gene lost 5 bases, with 12 bases spanning the gap. Here the CDR3 reads CAWNGRWDQPQHF. CDR3 sequence (DNA): TGTGCCTGGAATGGTAGGTGGGATCAGCCCCAGCATTTT.

The gene calls are TRBV6-2 or TRBV6-3 and TRBJ1-5; D is unclear. Trimming shortened V by 0 bases and J by 9 bases, and 6 bases separated the two germline ends. The germline V gene has CDR1 MNHEY and CDR2 SVGEGT. The CDR3 runs 12 residues. The CDR3 region is CASSYSLRPQHF. As DNA, the CDR3 is TGTGCCAGCAGTTACTCCTTGCGGCCCCAGCATTTT.

This chain connects TRBV3-1 to TRBJ2-5; TRBD2 is a possible D gene (6 bases). This CDR3 is 14 amino acids long. Germline loops: CDR1 LGHDT, CDR2 YNNKEL (reference sequence). Between the trimmed V and J ends, which lost 4 bases and 6 bases, there was a span of 15 bases. This CDR3 reads CASSPGADGKTQYF. CDR3 in DNA: TGTGCCAGCAGCCCGGGAGCGGATGGAAAGACCCAGTACTTC.

J is TRBJ2-3 and V is TRBV5-5; D may be TRBD2 (5 bases). The V and J ends lost 3 bases and 6 bases respectively, with 14 bases between them. The CDR3 has 14 residues. Per germline, CDR1 SGHKS and CDR2 YYEKEE (reference sequence). The CDR3 DNA sequence: TGTGCCAGCAGCTCGCGAGCGGCCGCCGATACGCAGTATTTT. It encodes CASSSRAAADTQYF.

This clonotype was seen a handful of times. The chain carries TRBV28 and TRBJ2-3, with D perhaps assigned TRBD1 or TRBD2 (6 bases each). The CDR3 runs 12 residues. Germline CDR1 is MDHEN and CDR2 is SYDVKM. The V gene lost 7 bases and the J gene lost 6 bases, with 11 bases spanning the gap. Here the CDR3 reads CASTQGGDTQYF. DNA of the CDR3: TGTGCCAGCACCCAAGGGGGGGATACGCAGTATTTT.